A single sample gave rise to the 8 T cell receptor beta chains below, sequenced in a study of control samples from healthy donors and cancer patients. Some clones are missing from TCRdb's copy, which holds only in-frame ones; the method was immunoSEQ multiplex PCR. The table lists 60,000 or so clones, around 96% of them singletons. The sample comprised blood. Receptors originate from a woman aged 18-29 years in good health.

This chain uses TRBV28 with TRBJ2-7, with TRBD2 identical over 7 bases. The germline V gene has CDR1 MDHEN and CDR2 SYDVKM. Unmatched junction bases numbered 12, after V lost 8 bases and J lost 5 bases. The CDR3 spans 14 residues. The CDR3 region has the DNA TGTGCCAGCTCCGAAATGGGACTAAATGACGAGCAGTACTTC. This codes for CASSEMGLNDEQYF.

The chain joins TRBV29-1 to TRBJ2-5; D may be TRBD2 (6 bases). The CDR3 totals 14 residues. With 0 bases removed from V and 3 bases from J, the gap between germline ends came to 11 bases. Looked up from germline, CDR1 is SQVTM and CDR2 is ANQGSEA. CDR3 nucleotides: TGCAGCGTTGAAGAGGGACGCGGGGAAGAGACCCAGTACTTC. It translates to CSVEEGRGEETQYF. The whole variable domain, filled in from reference TRBV29-1 and TRBJ2-5, reads SAVISQKPSRDICQRGTSLTIQCQVDSQVTMMFWYRQQPGQSLTLIATANQGSEATYESGFVIDKFPISRPNLTFSTLTVSNMSPEDSSIYLCSVEEGRGEETQYFGPGTRLLVL.

This clone was seen only once. The V and J genes are TRBV5-1 and TRBJ2-3; D gene ambiguous. V was clipped by 2 bases and J by 1 base, with 14 bases between them. The CDR3 extends over 16 amino acids. Germline assignment: CDR1 SGHRS and CDR2 YFSETQ. The CDR3 is CASSLRAPRGTDTQYF. CDR3 nucleotide sequence: TGCGCCAGCAGCTTAAGGGCCCCCCGGGGCACAGATACGCAGTATTTT.

V is TRBV20-1 and J is TRBJ1-5; D might be TRBD1 (5 bases). Germline lookup yields CDR1 DFQATT and CDR2 SNEGSKA (reference sequence). The length of the CDR3 is 11 residues. Trimming shortened V by 3 bases and J by 13 bases, and 13 bases separated the two germline ends. Here the CDR3 DNA reads TGCAGTGCTAGGAAGGCGACAGATCAGCATTTT. It specifies CSARKATDQHF.

CDR3 in DNA: TGTGCCACCAGTGACCCGGGACAGGGAGTCTATGGCTACACCTTC. Translated: CATSDPGQGVYGYTF. This chain connects TRBV24-1 to TRBJ1-2; TRBD1 agrees at 9 bases. CDR1 KGHDR and CDR2 SFDVKD come from the germline V gene. Trimming cost V 4 bases and J 4 bases; bases outside gene matches: 6. CDR3 length: 15 amino acids.

The J gene is TRBJ1-4, the V gene TRBV6-5; 9 bases align to TRBD1. The CDR3 loop spans 16 amino acids. The trim removed 4 bases at V and 10 bases at J, leaving 13 bases unmatched. Germline CDR1 MNHEY, CDR2 SVGAGI. CDR3 in amino acids: CASSLDRGIFHGKLFF. The CDR3 nucleotides read TGTGCCAGCAGTTTGGACAGGGGAATTTTCCATGGAAAACTGTTTTTT.

This clone occurred once. The genes are TRBV6-4 and TRBJ2-2; possibly TRBD1 for D (6 bases). V lost 0 bases, J lost 4 bases, and 12 bases lay in between. Germline-derived CDR1 and CDR2 are MRHNA and SNTAGT. CDR3 length: 16 residues. The CDR3 region is CASSDSKDSPTGELFF. The DNA for the CDR3 is TGTGCCAGCAGTGACTCCAAGGACAGCCCCACCGGGGAGCTGTTTTTT.

The V call is TRBV7-9, the J call TRBJ2-5; D gene ambiguous. In germline, CDR1 is SEHNR, CDR2 FQNEAQ (reference sequence). This CDR3 is 12 amino acids long. V was cut by 4 bases and J by 3 bases, with 6 bases left in between. The CDR3 DNA reads TGTGCCAGCAGCTCGTTAGAAGAGACCCAGTACTTC. Amino acid sequence: CASSSLEETQYF.